This T cell receptor (beta chain) was sequenced in a study of CD8 T cells in Susac syndrome (dated by TCRdb to between 2018 and 2021). Turning to the overall study: Of the Susac syndrome patients who were sequenced, six had clinically active disease and eight were in clinical remission. At blood withdrawal, Susac syndrome patients were therapy-naive, treated with corticosteroids (with IVIg additionally given to some), or treated with IVIg alone. Whether CD8+ T cell activation and differentiation in Susac syndrome was antigen driven was tested using repertoire sequencing. Clonality of the CD8+ T cell repertoire was compared between more than 10 healthy donors, approximately 14 Susac syndrome patients and roughly 15 multiple sclerosis patients.

Concerning this clonotype itself: Its specific antigen is unknown. It has no much larger one-base neighbor in the sample; base qualities were not kept.

High-throughput TCR beta sequencing profiled peripheral blood CD8+ and CD4+ T cells from healthy donors, Susac syndrome patients and multiple sclerosis patients. Recently defined diagnostic criteria for definite or probable disease were met by the Susac syndrome patients. Bulk CD8+ and CD4+ T cells were purified by magnetic negative isolation, whereas CD8+ TEMRA cells were enriched by FACS. Blood was drawn into EDTA tubes, processed within 24 hours, and PBMCs were isolated by density gradient centrifugation. PBMCs intended for TCR sequencing were cryopreserved in liquid nitrogen and thawed later in a water bath at 37 degrees C. The sorted or isolated CD4+, CD8+ and CD8+ TEMRA cells reached a purity of at least 90%. RNA was extracted with the RNeasy kit and roughly 0.5 to 1 ug was reverse transcribed using random hexamers. The immunoSEQ multiplex PCR assay, covering 54 Vbeta and 13 Jbeta segments, was used to amplify TCR beta CDR3 regions. PCR amplification bias was corrected by using a synthetic template baseline for primer optimization and computational correction. Turning to the authors' computational methods: Reads were assigned to V, D and J genes according to IMGT and analyzed in immunoSEQ Analyzer, with only productive sequences retained. To calculate clonality, Shannon entropy was normalized by log2 of the number of productive unique sequences and then subtracted from one. For each patient and control, public and private clones were evaluated within the 100 most prevalent clones. Clones were defined as Susac-specific when absent from the healthy and MS cohorts, from some 1,100 published viral clones and from other ImmuneACCESS disease sequences. The public reads were quality trimmed at Q25 with fastp and then assembled into clones with MiXCR by TCRdb, keeping productive beta chains. Rows with a matching CDR3 protein are joined into one entry that keeps the most common DNA and genes. In this record, the V and J calls reflect TCRdb's handling and not the investigators' own analysis. A total of around 100,000 distinct CDR3 sequences appear in this sample, about 95% of them only once. 0.3% of the sample comes from the top ten.

The CDR3 contains 14 residues, cysteine and phenylalanine counted. CDR3 DNA is the only sequence kept; it has 42 bases, read in frame from the first base. The germline V gene encodes CDR1 DFQATT and CDR2 SNEGSKA (reference sequence). V loses 1 base of germline sequence and J loses 3 bases, and the interval between the two ends is 13 bases. Study-wide conclusions, independent of this receptor: Looking at Susac-specific public clones, the researchers identified some 15 in the total CD8+ repertoire and five in the CD8+ TEMRA repertoire. CD8+ repertoires in Susac syndrome showed clonal expansion, which was highest in CD8+ TEMRA cells and was greater in clinically active patients than in remitting patients. The number of individuals in the TCR sequencing and HLA analysis was acknowledged as relatively small.

Specimen: CD8+ T cells from PBMCs. The sequence links TRBV20-1 to TRBJ2-7; TRBD1 might be the D gene, on 6 matching bases. The origin of this receptor is a human donor with Susac syndrome. The nucleotide sequence reads TGCAGTGCTAGAGCTGGACAGTTCTACTACGAGCAGTACTTC. Its amino acids are CSARAGQFYYEQYF.